Each of the 10 T cell receptor beta chains below was sequenced from the same sample in a study of Graves' ophthalmopathy and Graves' hyperthyroidism. Amplification from RNA transcripts yielded the TCR beta CDR3 regions. First-round RT-PCR used HTBI primers; second-round multiplex PCR followed. TCRdb re-called the multiplex PCR reads through MiXCR, storing one row per CDR3 protein. The table shows roughly 380,000 distinct CDR3 sequences, with roughly 15% occurring only once. The sample was peripheral blood. The receptors come from a woman aged 18-35 years with stable Graves' hyperthyroidism.

This chain uses TRBV4-1 with TRBJ2-4, with D unclear. This CDR3 is built from 13 residues. CDR1 MGHRA and CDR2 YSYEKL come from the germline V gene. V was cut by 3 bases and J by 5 bases, with 8 bases left in between. The DNA for the CDR3 is TGCGCCAGCAGCCAGATGACACAAAACATTCAGTACTTC. It encodes CASSQMTQNIQYF.

This clonotype has at least ten counts. The genes are TRBV7-9 and TRBJ1-2; no definite D call. Trimming took off 5 bases at V and 5 bases at J, with 12 bases between the two ends. The CDR3 totals 13 residues. Germline CDR1 reads SEHNR; CDR2 reads FQNEAQ (reference sequence). The CDR3 nucleotides read TGTGCCAGCAGCCGAGCCGGGCCATATGGCTACACCTTC. Translated, it gives CASSRAGPYGYTF.

This clonotype was seen repeatedly, ten times or more. The chain links TRBV6-1 to TRBJ1-2; D is unclear. Per the germline V gene, CDR1 is MNHNS and CDR2 is SASEGT. V lost 3 bases and J lost 2, with 13 bases in between. The CDR3 length is 15 residues. CDR3 sequence: CASSDYRTDNYGYTF. The CDR3, as DNA: TGTGCCAGCAGTGACTACCGGACCGACAACTATGGCTACACCTTC.

This clonotype was counted at least ten times. This chain uses TRBV3-1 with TRBJ2-7; D not resolved. CDR1 LGHDT and CDR2 YNNKEL come from the germline V gene (reference sequence). Trimming pared 3 bases from V and 3 bases from J, leaving 6 bases between. The CDR3 is 12 residues long. CDR3 nucleotide sequence: TGTGCCAGCAGCCAGAACGACTACGAGCAGTACTTC. As protein: CASSQNDYEQYF.

This clonotype was detected many times. This sequence joins TRBV7-9 and TRBJ1-2; 9 nucleotides agree with TRBD1. Germline V CDR1 and CDR2: SEHNR, FQNEAQ (reference sequence). V was clipped by 0 bases and J by 8 bases; unmatched bases: 10. CDR3 length: 16 residues. Here the CDR3 reads CASSLAYRDRALGYTF. The CDR3 coding sequence is TGTGCCAGCAGCTTAGCTTACCGGGACAGGGCTTTAGGCTACACCTTC.

This clonotype was recorded a few times. J is TRBJ1-2 and V is TRBV19; no definite D call. The germline V gene encodes CDR1 LNHDA and CDR2 SQIVND (reference sequence). Trimming removed 6 bases at V and 8 bases at J, with 10 bases between. CDR3 length: 11 amino acids. For the CDR3, the DNA is TGTGCCAGTAGAACGATTGGGGGCTACACCTTC. As protein: CASRTIGGYTF. Full variable domain (remainder filled in from reference TRBV19 and TRBJ1-2): DGGITQSPKYLFRKEGQNVTLSCEQNLNHDAMYWYRQDPGQGLRLIYYSQIVNDFQKGDIAEGYSVSREKKESFPLTVTSAQKNPTAFYLCASRTIGGYTFGSGTRLTVV.

This clonotype appeared many times. The chain combines TRBV12-3 or TRBV12-4 with TRBJ1-6, with D perhaps matching TRBD1 (5 bases). The CDR3 has 16 amino acids. Trimming removed 6 bases from V and 10 bases from J, with 22 bases in between. CDR3 DNA sequence: TGTGCCAGCAGCCCATCGGACGGCGGGGGTTTATCACCCCTCCACTTT. Its translation is CASSPSDGGGLSPLHF.

This chain joins TRBV11-2 and TRBJ2-2; 7 nucleotides agree with TRBD1. Germline lookup yields CDR1 SGHAT and CDR2 FQNNGV. V lost 5 bases and J lost 5; bases outside the gene matches: 11. This CDR3 comprises 16 residues. CDR3 in amino acids: CASSQMLQGRTGELFF. CDR3 bases: TGTGCCAGCAGCCAAATGCTACAGGGGAGAACCGGGGAGCTGTTTTTT. The entire variable domain, with the rest obtained from reference TRBV11-2 and TRBJ2-2, is as follows: EAGVAQSPRYKIIEKRQSVAFWCNPISGHATLYWYQQILGQGPKLLIQFQNNGVVDDSQLPKDRFSAERLKGVDSTLKIQPAKLEDSAVYLCASSQMLQGRTGELFFGEGSRLTVL.

This clonotype was seen at least ten times. The rearrangement links TRBV15 to TRBJ1-1; D is unresolved. This CDR3 is 14 amino acids long. The germline CDR1 and CDR2 sequences are LNHNV and YYDKDF (reference sequence). V shed 0 bases and J shed 6 bases, with 11 bases lying between them. The CDR3 spells CATSRDLGMAEAFF. CDR3 nucleotides: TGTGCCACCAGCAGAGATCTGGGTATGGCTGAAGCTTTCTTT.

Regarding this clonotype: Since the CDR3 does not end with the conserved phenylalanine or tryptophan, this likely comes from a read error. The chain is built from TRBV6-1 and TRBJ1-5; TRBD1 agrees at 8 bases. CDR3 length equals 17 residues. Germline V gene sequence: CDR1 MNHNS, CDR2 SASEGT. J lost 1 base, V lost 4 bases, and 9 bases had no gene match. DNA for the CDR3: TGTGCCAGCAGTGGTGAGACAGGGGTAGGCAGCAATCAGCCCCAGCATCTT. Translated, it gives CASSGETGVGSNQPQHL.